Listed here are 15 T cell receptor beta chains from one sample, sequenced in a study of blood T cells in healthy people across ages (dated by TCRdb to 2014 to 2015). The library came from 5' RACE. A second PCR of 7 to 11 cycles was run with a J-beta primer mix and a sample-barcoded 5' primer. The public reads were run again by TCRdb, first through fastp at Q25 and then through MiXCR, and only productive beta chains were kept. Here each entry gathers all rows of one CDR3 protein and keeps the most common genes and DNA. For this sample there are 1.8 million or so distinct CDR3 sequences; about 39% appear just once. Under 30% of the sample comes from the top ten. Input material: blood. The source of these receptors is a human donor in good health.

The V call is TRBV7-2, the J call TRBJ1-1; weak D call: TRBD1 (5 bases). The germline CDR1 and CDR2 sequences are SGHTA and FQGNSA. The CDR3 contains 12 residues. V lost 4 bases, J lost 10 bases, and 13 bases lay in between. The CDR3 region has the DNA TGTGCCAGCAGCTCCACCGGGACCCCAGCTTTCTTT. Its protein is CASSSTGTPAFF.

This clonotype was counted only a few times. The chain recombines TRBV7-9 with TRBJ2-5; D is uncertain. Looked up from germline, CDR1 is SEHNR and CDR2 is FQNEAQ (reference sequence). The CDR3 is 14 amino acids. V shed 3 bases and J shed 5 bases, with 13 bases lying between them. CDR3 DNA: TGTGCCAGCAGCTTCGAAGCGTTCTCGGAGACCCAGTACTTC. This sequence encodes CASSFEAFSETQYF.

The genes are TRBV6-2 or TRBV6-3 and TRBJ2-3; D ambiguous. Trimming stripped 2 bases from V and 1 base from J, with 7 bases between. The CDR3 is 14 amino acids. Germline V CDR1 and CDR2: MNHEY, SVGEGT. CDR3 sequence: CASSYVTRTDTQYF. CDR3 in DNA: TGTGCCAGCAGTTACGTTACCCGCACAGATACGCAGTATTTT.

The gene calls are TRBV7-2 and TRBJ2-3; possible D gene TRBD2, 6 bases. The germline V and J ends were trimmed by 2 bases and 2 bases, with 17 bases remaining between them. The CDR3 consists of 17 residues. Germline V lookup: CDR1 SGHTA, CDR2 FQGNSA. CDR3 sequence: CASSLLAILATTDTQYF. The CDR3 DNA reads TGTGCCAGCAGCTTATTGGCTATCCTAGCGACCACAGATACGCAGTATTTT. Filled out from reference TRBV7-2 and TRBJ2-3, the complete variable domain reads GAGVSQSPSNKVTEKGKDVELRCDPISGHTALYWYRQSLGQGLEFLIYFQGNSAPDKSGLPSDRFSAERTGGSVSTLTIQRTQQEDSAVYLCASSLLAILATTDTQYFGPGTRLTVL.

In its sample, this clonotype was seen a few times. V and J are TRBV20-1 and TRBJ1-2; D ambiguous. CDR1 DFQATT and CDR2 SNEGSKA come from the germline V gene (reference sequence). With 5 bases removed from V and 2 bases from J, the gap between germline ends came to 15 bases. The CDR3 extends over 14 amino acids. CDR3: CSAAARSSNYGYTF. The CDR3 region has the DNA TGCAGTGCTGCGGCGCGCTCTTCAAACTATGGCTACACCTTC.

Only a few counts were recorded for this clonotype. For the CDR3, the DNA is TGTGCCAGCTCACCGATTACGGGCGAGCAGTACTTC. Its translation: CASSPITGEQYF. V and J are TRBV18 and TRBJ2-7; unclear D gene. Trimming shortened V by 3 bases and J by 6 bases, and 9 bases separated the two germline ends. The CDR3 runs 12 residues. Germline V CDR1 and CDR2: KGHSH, LQKENI.

This clonotype was seen more than once but under ten times. The chain links TRBV15 to TRBJ2-1; D unclear. Germline values: CDR1 LNHNV, CDR2 YYDKDF (reference sequence). The CDR3 extends over 16 amino acids. V lost 2 bases, J lost 2 bases, and 13 bases lay in between. CDR3 sequence: CATSRIPSPTYNEQFF. In DNA, the CDR3 is TGTGCCACCAGCAGAATTCCTAGTCCCACCTACAATGAGCAGTTCTTC.

The chain links TRBV28 to TRBJ2-7; no firm D call. The CDR3 runs 12 residues. Germline CDR1 is MDHEN and CDR2 is SYDVKM. The V gene lost 10 bases and the J gene lost 3 bases, with 13 bases spanning the gap. CDR3 sequence (DNA): TGTGCCACCACCGAGAAGGGCTACGAGCAGTACTTC. Its translation: CATTEKGYEQYF.

Worth noting for this clonotype: An end of the junction differs from the germline gene, which may be a read error. The genes are TRBV7-2 and TRBJ1-2; no reliable D call. Germline V gene sequence: CDR1 SGHTA, CDR2 FQGNSA. This CDR3 has 12 amino acids. In DNA, the CDR3 is TGTGCCAGCGGCTTAGAGTGGGGTGGCTACACCTTC. Residues: CASGLEWGGYTF.

This clonotype was observed many times. The chain carries TRBV6-1 and TRBJ2-5; D is uncertain. Germline loops: CDR1 MNHNS, CDR2 SASEGT. The CDR3 is made up of 14 amino acids. V lost 3 bases to trimming and J lost 5 bases, with 13 bases between them. The CDR3 coding sequence is TGTGCCAGCAGTGAGATTACGCACTACGAGACCCAGTACTTC. This translates into CASSEITHYETQYF.

This clonotype has only a few counts. V is TRBV7-3 and J is TRBJ2-1, with 8 bases matching TRBD1. The trim removed 2 bases at V and 7 bases at J, leaving 7 bases unmatched. In germline, CDR1 is SGHTA, CDR2 FQGTGA. This CDR3 has 15 residues. The CDR3 loop reads CASSLGQGAQNEQFF. The CDR3 bases are TGTGCCAGCAGCTTAGGTCAGGGGGCGCAGAATGAGCAGTTCTTC.

This clonotype was seen a handful of times. The rearrangement joins TRBV5-6 to TRBJ1-2, with 12 bases aligning to TRBD1. CDR1 and CDR2 (germline): SGHDT, YYEEEE. Germline trimming cut 5 bases from V and 6 bases from J; bases unmatched to any gene: 14. This CDR3 spans 17 amino acids. CDR3 in amino acids: CASRDTGQGAQWNGYTF. As DNA, the CDR3 is TGTGCCAGCAGAGATACGGGACAGGGGGCGCAGTGGAATGGCTACACCTTC.

The chain is built from TRBV12-3 or TRBV12-4 and TRBJ1-2; 9 bases agree with TRBD1. The CDR3 length is 15 residues. V lost 6 bases and J lost 3; bases outside the gene matches: 8. CDR3 protein: CASSNPGQGYYGYTF. CDR3 in DNA: TGTGCCAGCAGCAACCCGGGACAGGGATACTATGGCTACACCTTC.

For the CDR3, the DNA is TGCGCCAGCAGCCAACCCCCCTACAATGAGCAGTTCTTC. Protein sequence: CASSQPPYNEQFF. This chain links TRBV4-3 with TRBJ2-1; D is ambiguous. The germline V gene encodes CDR1 LGHNA and CDR2 YSLEER. Trimming removed 2 bases at V and 2 bases at J, with 4 bases between. The CDR3 has 13 amino acids.

The chain has TRBV7-8 and TRBJ1-5, with TRBD1 as a possible D gene (5 bases). From germline, CDR1 is SGHVS and CDR2 FQNEAQ. V was shortened by 1 base and J by 3 bases, with 13 bases between the two germline ends. The CDR3 consists of 16 residues. The CDR3 is CASSLGWGDYNQPQHF. In nucleotides, the CDR3 is TGTGCCAGCAGCTTAGGGTGGGGGGACTACAATCAGCCCCAGCATTTT.